The 10 T cell receptor beta chains below were found in one sample sequenced in a study of early T cells in non-severe SARS-CoV-2 infection. TCRdb reprocessed the 5' RACE reads with MiXCR, giving one entry per CDR3 protein. The table includes roughly 90,000 distinct CDR3 sequences, over 13% detected once. Sequencing input: whole blood. The receptors were gathered from an adult who was a healthcare worker with PCR-confirmed SARS-CoV-2 infection or an uninfected control (not recorded which).

V usage is TRBV3-1 and J usage is TRBJ2-7; TRBD2 might be the D (5 bases). V lost 3 bases and J lost 1, with 13 bases in between. Germline V lookup: CDR1 LGHDT, CDR2 YNNKEL (reference sequence). The CDR3 is 15 amino acids. CDR3 sequence: CASSQMPEGSYEQYF. The CDR3 DNA reads as TGTGCCAGCAGCCAGATGCCCGAGGGTTCCTACGAGCAGTACTTC.

This clonotype occurred many times. The chain employs TRBV10-3 and TRBJ1-1, with D possibly being TRBD1 (6 bases). Trimming took off 8 bases at V and 1 base at J, with 11 bases between the two ends. The length of the CDR3 is 13 residues. Germline CDR1 and CDR2: ENHRY and SYGVKD. CDR3 bases: TGTGCCATCGCAGGACAGTGGAACACTGAAGCTTTCTTT. It specifies CAIAGQWNTEAFF.

This clonotype appeared many times. V is TRBV6-6 and J is TRBJ2-3; 11 bases map to TRBD2. CDR3 size: 16 residues. The V and J ends lost 6 bases and 2 bases, in that order; junction bases with no gene match: 7. Germline loops: CDR1 MNHNY, CDR2 SVGAGI (reference sequence). CDR3 bases: TGTGCCAGCAGGCGGAGACTAGCGGGGTTCACAGATACGCAGTATTTT. This codes for CASRRRLAGFTDTQYF.

Remarks on this clonotype: This may be a read error: a much more frequent sequence differs by one nucleotide. This sequence joins TRBV11-2 and TRBJ2-7; 8 bases align to TRBD1. The V segment lost 6 bases and the J segment 3 bases; nucleotides outside the gene matches: 7. Germline values: CDR1 SGHAT, CDR2 FQNNGV. The CDR3 has 14 amino acids. The CDR3 DNA sequence: TGTGCCAGCAGTTGGGACAGGAGGAACTACGAGCAGTACTTC. Translation gives CASSWDRRNYEQYF.

There are a few counts of this clonotype. The chain is built from TRBV28 and TRBJ2-5; D is ambiguous. This CDR3 spans 12 amino acids. V lost 4 bases, J lost 2 bases, and 5 bases lay in between. Germline values: CDR1 MDHEN, CDR2 SYDVKM. CDR3 in DNA: TGTGCCAGCAGTTCCCTTCAAGAGACCCAGTACTTC. Translated: CASSSLQETQYF.

This clonotype was seen at least ten times. This chain links TRBV12-3 or TRBV12-4 with TRBJ2-7; D unresolved. V lost 10 bases to trimming and J lost 2 bases, with 15 bases between them. The CDR3 covers 13 residues. CDR3 region: CATSDNHAYEQYF. CDR3 nucleotides: TGTGCCACCTCCGACAACCACGCCTACGAGCAGTACTTC.

This clonotype was observed many times. As DNA, the CDR3 is TGCAGTGCTAGTACTAGCGGGAGAGGGACCTCCTACGAGCAGTACTTC. It is translated as CSASTSGRGTSYEQYF. J is TRBJ2-7 and V is TRBV20-1; 11 bases are a match to TRBD2. Losses at the gene ends were 3 bases for V and 0 bases for J; bases not matched to a gene: 7. Looked up from germline, CDR1 is DFQATT and CDR2 is SNEGSKA (reference sequence). This CDR3 region has 16 residues.

This clonotype has just a few counts. The gene calls are TRBV7-9 and TRBJ1-2; unclear D gene. The CDR3 is 15 amino acids. V lost 1 base and J lost 2, with 11 bases in between. Germline loops: CDR1 SEHNR, CDR2 FQNEAQ (reference sequence). CDR3 amino acids: CASSLERAANYGYTF. DNA of the CDR3: TGTGCCAGCAGCTTAGAGCGGGCCGCGAACTATGGCTACACCTTC.

The sample holds many counts of this clonotype. The CDR3 spells CASGTRTPGTSGSYEQYF. The DNA of the CDR3 is TGCGCCAGCGGAACCCGGACACCCGGGACTAGCGGGAGTTACGAGCAGTACTTC. The chain recombines TRBV4-1 with TRBJ2-7, with 14 bases aligning to TRBD2. V was pared by 8 bases and J by 4 bases, with 16 bases of the junction left unmatched. Germline CDR1 is MGHRA and CDR2 is YSYEKL. There are 18 residues in the CDR3.

The table lists this clonotype with many counts. This sequence joins TRBV19 and TRBJ2-2, with D perhaps being TRBD1 or TRBD2 (5 bases each). V was cut by 5 bases and J by 7 bases, with 23 bases left in between. The CDR3 is 17 residues long. Germline CDR1 and CDR2: LNHDA and SQIVND (reference sequence). Written as DNA, the CDR3 is TGTGCCAGTAGTGCTGTCGGGACCCCCCCAAGGGGCGGGGAGCTGTTTTTT. Encoded protein: CASSAVGTPPRGGELFF.